The 29 T cell receptor beta chains below were found in one sample sequenced in a study of OX40 agonist ivuxolimab in advanced cancers. Using immunoSEQ multiplex PCR, the repertoire was profiled, and TCRdb retains in-frame clones only, with some absent. The repertoire includes some 61,000 clones, roughly 90% of them detected once, and under 5.5% sits in the top ten. Sequenced material: CD4+ or CD8+ T cells sorted from blood, taken in a trial of the OX40 agonist ivuxolimab. The receptor source for this set is an adult with an advanced solid tumor such as melanoma, head and neck, liver or kidney cancer.

This chain joins TRBV5-6 and TRBJ1-2, with D maybe TRBD1 (5 bases). CDR3 length equals 13 residues. Germline lookup yields CDR1 SGHDT and CDR2 YYEEEE. Trimming stripped 2 bases from V and 6 bases from J, with 11 bases between. CDR3: CASSFSWGNGYTF. CDR3 in DNA: TGTGCCAGCAGCTTCAGTTGGGGCAATGGCTACACCTTC.

J is TRBJ1-2 and V is TRBV11-2, with D unclear. Between the trimmed V and J ends, which lost 0 bases and 2 bases, there was a span of 4 bases. The CDR3 extends over 13 amino acids. CDR1 and CDR2 from the germline V gene are SGHAT and FQNNGV. CDR3 nucleotides: TGTGCCAGCAGCTTAGAGCAAAACTATGGCTACACCTTC. This sequence encodes CASSLEQNYGYTF.

The rearrangement joins TRBV5-4 to TRBJ1-1; TRBD1 aligns across 9 bases. This CDR3 region has 15 residues. V shed 1 base and J 1 base; nucleotides not matched to a gene: 2. Germline V CDR1 and CDR2: SGHNT, YYREEE (reference sequence). CDR3: CASSLPGQGNTEAFF. CDR3 DNA sequence: TGTGCCAGCAGCTTGCCGGGACAGGGGAACACTGAAGCTTTCTTT.

The rearrangement links TRBV6-1 to TRBJ2-1, with 8 bases aligning to TRBD2. The CDR3 is made up of 15 amino acids. V lost 2 bases to trimming and J lost 4 bases; unmatched junction nucleotides: 4. Germline V gene lookup returns CDR1 MNHNS and CDR2 SASEGT. CDR3 in amino acids: CASSETGGRYNEQFF. As DNA, the CDR3 is TGTGCCAGCAGTGAAACGGGAGGGCGGTACAATGAGCAGTTCTTC.

This clone was detected a few times. The V gene is TRBV7-3, the J gene TRBJ2-1, with D unresolved. The CDR3 is made up of 13 amino acids. Trimming removed 4 bases at V and 6 bases at J, with 10 bases between. CDR1 is SGHTA and CDR2 is FQGTGA in the germline V gene. The CDR3 region has the DNA TGTGCCAGCAGCTCCGTCCCGCGCAATGAGCAGTTCTTC. It is translated as CASSSVPRNEQFF.

The rearrangement joins TRBV6-5 to TRBJ2-7; D gene ambiguous. Deletions cut 0 bases from V and 2 bases from J, with 8 bases between. Germline-derived CDR1 and CDR2 are MNHEY and SVGAGI. The CDR3 runs to 14 residues. The CDR3 here is CASSYSGLAYEQYF. The CDR3, as DNA: TGTGCCAGCAGTTACTCGGGCCTAGCCTACGAGCAGTACTTC.

J is TRBJ2-3 and V is TRBV6-1; 7 bases align to TRBD1. V shed 4 bases, J shed 4 bases, and the junction held 2 bases outside the gene matches. Germline V gives CDR1 MNHNS, CDR2 SASEGT. CDR3 length: 13 amino acids. DNA for the CDR3: TGTGCCAGCAGTGGAGGGACAGCAGATACGCAGTATTTT. This translates into CASSGGTADTQYF.

V gene TRBV6-5 combines with J gene TRBJ1-2, with 10 bases identical to TRBD1. V gave up 2 bases and J gave up 4 bases; unmatched junction bases: 7. This CDR3 has 16 residues. Germline assignment: CDR1 MNHEY and CDR2 SVGAGI. Here the CDR3 reads CASSYDQTGGAYGYTF. The CDR3 DNA follows: TGTGCCAGCAGTTACGACCAGACAGGGGGCGCCTATGGCTACACCTTC.

The chain is built from TRBV6-5 and TRBJ2-7; tentatively, D is TRBD2 (5 bases). V was cut by 5 bases and J by 6 bases, with 14 bases left in between. From germline, CDR1 is MNHEY and CDR2 SVGAGI. CDR3 size: 13 residues. The CDR3 reads CASSRANAGEQYF. The CDR3 DNA sequence: TGTGCCAGCAGTCGGGCGAACGCGGGCGAGCAGTACTTC.

The chain employs TRBV7-6 and TRBJ1-1; D gene uncertain. This CDR3 is 13 amino acids long. V lost 2 bases, J lost 2 bases, and 6 bases lay in between. Germline values: CDR1 SGHVS, CDR2 FNYEAQ. The CDR3 bases are TGTGCCAGCAGCTTAACGGGTAACACTGAAGCTTTCTTT. Its protein product is CASSLTGNTEAFF.

The chain recombines TRBV27 with TRBJ1-5, with D perhaps matching TRBD1 (6 bases). Germline V gene sequence: CDR1 MNHEY, CDR2 SMNVEV (reference sequence). The CDR3 sequence is 15 residues long. Deletions cut 5 bases from V and 4 bases from J, with 15 bases between. CDR3 nucleotide sequence: TGTGCCAGCAGTCCGCAGGGGCTTGGGAATCAGCCCCAGCATTTT. Its translation: CASSPQGLGNQPQHF.

CDR3 in DNA: TGTGCCTGGAGTGTAGGGATCTACAACAGGGGTTTAAAAAACATTCAGTACTTC. Translated: CAWSVGIYNRGLKNIQYF. The genes are TRBV30 and TRBJ2-4, with 7 bases lining up with TRBD1. The length of the CDR3 is 18 residues. V was clipped by 0 bases and J by 4 bases; unmatched bases: 15. Looked up from germline, CDR1 is GTSNPN and CDR2 is SVGIG (reference sequence).

The V gene is TRBV5-1, the J gene TRBJ2-3; the D gene could be TRBD1 or TRBD2 (5 bases each). In germline, CDR1 is SGHRS, CDR2 YFSETQ. The CDR3 contains 15 residues. Between the trimmed V and J ends, which lost 0 bases and 0 bases, there was a span of 8 bases. The CDR3 nucleotides read TGCGCCAGCAGCTTGGACGGGGCTAGCACAGATACGCAGTATTTT. Translation gives CASSLDGASTDTQYF.

The gene calls are TRBV19 and TRBJ1-6; TRBD1 agrees at 9 bases. The CDR3 consists of 13 residues. In germline, CDR1 is LNHDA, CDR2 SQIVND (reference sequence). V was pared by 8 bases and J by 8 bases, with 4 bases of the junction left unmatched. The CDR3 nucleotides are TGTGCCAGTGGGGGACAGGGCCATTCACCCCTCCACTTT. It is translated as CASGGQGHSPLHF.

The chain carries TRBV18 and TRBJ1-1; D perhaps matches TRBD1 (6 bases). Between the trimmed V and J ends, which lost 6 bases and 5 bases, there was a span of 19 bases. The CDR3 sequence is 15 residues long. Germline CDR1 reads KGHSH; CDR2 reads LQKENI. This CDR3 is CASSTEGGARTEAFF. The CDR3, as DNA: TGTGCCAGCTCCACCGAGGGGGGGGCGCGGACTGAAGCTTTCTTT.

This clone was seen once. The V and J genes are TRBV10-2 and TRBJ2-1; a weak D match, TRBD2 (6 bases). Trimming stripped 2 bases from V and 9 bases from J, with 14 bases between. Germline-derived CDR1 and CDR2 are WSHSY and SAAADI. The CDR3 length is 14 residues. CDR3 DNA: TGCGCCAGCAGTGAGATTCGCGGGGCGGGTGAGCAGTTCTTC. This codes for CASSEIRGAGEQFF.

This clone appeared a few times. V gene TRBV29-1 combines with J gene TRBJ2-5, with D possibly matching TRBD2 (6 bases). From germline, CDR1 is SQVTM and CDR2 ANQGSEA. Trimming took off 0 bases at V and 7 bases at J, with 12 bases between the two ends. There are 13 residues in the CDR3. This CDR3 reads CSVEDGGTGTQYF. The CDR3 coding sequence is TGCAGCGTTGAAGACGGAGGGACTGGGACCCAGTACTTC. The full variable domain, rest sourced from reference TRBV29-1 and TRBJ2-5, is SAVISQKPSRDICQRGTSLTIQCQVDSQVTMMFWYRQQPGQSLTLIATANQGSEATYESGFVIDKFPISRPNLTFSTLTVSNMSPEDSSIYLCSVEDGGTGTQYFGPGTRLLVL.

The V call is TRBV2, the J call TRBJ2-7, with a possible D match to TRBD2 (6 bases). V was shortened by 6 bases and J by 6 bases, with 18 bases between the two germline ends. The CDR3 length is 14 residues. The germline V gene encodes CDR1 SNHLY and CDR2 FYNNEI. The CDR3 loop is CASSVGGDVSEQYF. CDR3 nucleotides: TGTGCCAGCAGCGTGGGCGGGGACGTAAGCGAGCAGTACTTC.

The rearrangement links TRBV7-9 to TRBJ1-6; 7 bases agree with TRBD1. With 11 bases clipped from V and 10 bases from J, the junction kept 8 bases outside the gene matches. The CDR3 is 12 residues long. CDR1 is SEHNR, CDR2 FQNEAQ, per germline (reference sequence). CDR3 bases: TGTGCCCTTACAGGGGACGGGTCACCCCTCCACTTT. Protein: CALTGDGSPLHF.

The genes are TRBV4-1 and TRBJ2-5; 7 bases align to TRBD1. Germline V CDR1 and CDR2: MGHRA, YSYEKL. V lost 6 bases to trimming and J lost 2 bases; unmatched junction nucleotides: 6. CDR3 length: 14 amino acids. The CDR3 bases are TGCGCCAGCAGGAAGACAGGGATACAAGAGACCCAGTACTTC. It encodes CASRKTGIQETQYF.

The chain is built from TRBV28 and TRBJ1-4; D is uncertain. The CDR3 is 15 amino acids. The ends were cut back, 5 bases at V and 8 bases at J, with 18 bases in the middle. The germline V gene has CDR1 MDHEN and CDR2 SYDVKM. The CDR3 bases are TGTGCCAGCAGTCCTCCAGTCAACCCGAAGGAAAAACTGTTTTTT. Translation gives CASSPPVNPKEKLFF.

In its sample, this clone was seen once. This rearrangement joins TRBV5-6 to TRBJ1-6; no clear D gene. The germline V and J ends were trimmed by 0 bases and 10 bases, with 8 bases remaining between them. This CDR3 contains 13 residues. Germline CDR1 is SGHDT and CDR2 is YYEEEE. The CDR3 region has the DNA TGTGCCAGCAGCTTGGGCCGAGGGTCACCCCTCCACTTT. It translates to CASSLGRGSPLHF.

V and J are TRBV11-2 and TRBJ1-1; TRBD1 might be the D (5 bases). V was pared by 2 bases and J by 3 bases, with 7 bases between. This CDR3 has 13 residues. Germline values: CDR1 SGHAT, CDR2 FQNNGV. The CDR3 here is CASSLRGDTEAFF. CDR3 in DNA: TGTGCCAGCAGCTTAAGGGGAGACACTGAAGCTTTCTTT.

The chain recombines TRBV29-1 with TRBJ2-7; D not certain. This CDR3 has 14 residues. CDR1 SQVTM and CDR2 ANQGSEA come from the germline V gene. Trimming pared 5 bases from V and 3 bases from J, leaving 17 bases between. CDR3 amino acids: CSVPSGPGGYEQYF. The CDR3 DNA is TGCAGCGTTCCTTCAGGCCCCGGTGGCTACGAGCAGTACTTC.

The chain employs TRBV27 and TRBJ2-1, with unresolved D. The V end lost 6 bases, the J end lost 0 bases, and 18 bases lay between the germline ends. Germline CDR1 MNHEY, CDR2 SMNVEV (reference sequence). This CDR3 contains 17 residues. In nucleotides, the CDR3 is TGTGCCAGCAGCGGACGTCAACAGTCCTTCTCCTACAATGAGCAGTTCTTC. It translates to CASSGRQQSFSYNEQFF.

The rearrangement uses TRBV7-9 and TRBJ1-1, with D perhaps TRBD1 (5 bases). This CDR3 is 14 amino acids long. CDR1 and CDR2 (germline): SEHNR, FQNEAQ (reference sequence). V was pared by 1 base and J by 1 base, with 7 bases between. The CDR3 protein is CASSLDQGNTEAFF. The CDR3 coding sequence is TGTGCCAGCAGCTTAGATCAGGGGAACACTGAAGCTTTCTTT.

The V call is TRBV28, the J call TRBJ1-5; the D gene is possibly TRBD1 (6 bases). V lost 3 bases and J lost 5, with 14 bases in between. The germline V gene encodes CDR1 MDHEN and CDR2 SYDVKM. The CDR3 length is 15 residues. The CDR3 nucleotides read TGTGCCAGCAGTTTCTGGACAGATGGCGATCAGCCCCAGCATTTT. Its translation: CASSFWTDGDQPQHF.

The chain has TRBV19 and TRBJ1-5; 7 bases agree with TRBD1. Unmatched junction bases numbered 7, after V lost 6 bases and J lost 5 bases. Looked up from germline, CDR1 is LNHDA and CDR2 is SQIVND (reference sequence). This CDR3 contains 14 residues. Here the CDR3 DNA reads TGTGCCAGTAGGGGGGGACAGCGTTATCAGCCCCAGCATTTT. Amino acids: CASRGGQRYQPQHF. Full variable domain (remainder filled in from reference TRBV19 and TRBJ1-5): DGGITQSPKYLFRKEGQNVTLSCEQNLNHDAMYWYRQDPGQGLRLIYYSQIVNDFQKGDIAEGYSVSREKKESFPLTVTSAQKNPTAFYLCASRGGQRYQPQHFGDGTRLSIL.

The chain recombines TRBV19 with TRBJ2-7; 12 nucleotides agree with TRBD1. V trimming: 5 bases; J trimming: 6 bases; junction bases outside the gene matches: 5. This CDR3 region has 14 residues. Germline CDR1 is LNHDA and CDR2 is SQIVND (reference sequence). DNA of the CDR3: TGTGCCAGTAGTGACCGGGACAGGGGGCGCGAGCAGTACTTC. Translation: CASSDRDRGREQYF.